Following are 32 T cell receptor beta chains from one sample sequenced in a study of shared clonotypes between healthy human individuals (dated by TCRdb to 2020 to 2022). The receptor library was made with the immunoSEQ multiplex PCR assay. The immuneACCESS repertoire file appears here via TCRdb, limited to in-frame rearrangements. These files lack a portion of the clones; in checked studies, under half of the deficit traces to unresolved V genes, and the cause of the others is not known. The sample yields about 2.3 million clones; 85% to 95% were counted once. The ten top clones hold about 0.41% of the sample. Sequenced sample: naive CD4+ T cells from PBMCs. Sample cell subset or site, as interpreted from the label and publication: CD45RA+ positively selected. The receptors here all came from a man younger than 30 in good health. Some clones in this sample may be carry-over from other donors' samples.

The rearrangement joins TRBV7-2 to TRBJ2-2; weak D call: TRBD2 (6 bases). The germline gives CDR1 SGHTA, CDR2 FQGNSA. Trimming left V 4 bases short and J 5 bases short, with 11 bases between. This CDR3 comprises 14 residues. CDR3 nucleotide sequence: TGTGCCAGCAGCTACCCAGGAGGGACCGGGGAGCTGTTTTTT. Protein product: CASSYPGGTGELFF.

The chain employs TRBV21-1 and TRBJ2-2; the D call TRBD2 from the table was never checked on the DNA. TRBV21-1 is an annotated pseudogene. The CDR3 spans 18 residues. The CDR3 DNA follows: TGTGCCAGCAGCGCCCGGGGGGGGACAGACGCGAACACCGGGGAGCTGTTTTTT. Translated: CASSARGGTDANTGELFF.

Only one count was recorded for this clone. The V call is TRBV6-6, the J call TRBJ1-5, with a tentative D call TRBD1 (6 bases). V was pared by 7 bases and J by 6 bases, with 13 bases between. CDR3 length equals 13 residues. The germline V gene has CDR1 MNHNY and CDR2 SVGAGI (reference sequence). CDR3 sequence reads: CASKAGAGQPQHF. The CDR3 DNA sequence: TGTGCCAGCAAGGCGGGGGCTGGTCAGCCCCAGCATTTT.

The chain carries TRBV6-6 and TRBJ2-7; D is ambiguous. V gave up 10 bases and J gave up 0 bases, with 10 bases separating them. The V gene's germline CDR1 is MNHNY and CDR2 SVGAGI (reference sequence). CDR3 size: 12 residues. CDR3 loop: CATAVGSYEQYF. The CDR3 coding sequence is TGTGCCACGGCGGTGGGCTCCTACGAGCAGTACTTC.

This clone was counted a single time. The chain joins TRBV27 to TRBJ2-5; TRBD2 matches 7 bases. The ends lost 7 bases at V and 5 bases at J; junction bases unmatched: 10. Germline CDR1 and CDR2: MNHEY and SMNVEV (reference sequence). The CDR3 totals 14 residues. CDR3 residues: CASTPAGPAETQYF. CDR3 bases: TGTGCCAGCACCCCAGCGGGGCCGGCGGAGACCCAGTACTTC.

The chain uses TRBV7-2 and TRBJ2-1; perhaps D is TRBD1 or TRBD2 (5 bases each). This CDR3 contains 16 residues. V dropped 1 base and J dropped 0 bases, with 10 bases sitting between them. The V gene's germline CDR1 is SGHTA and CDR2 FQGNSA. CDR3 DNA: TGTGCCAGCAGCTTAGAACGGGGACCCTCCTACAATGAGCAGTTCTTC. This sequence encodes CASSLERGPSYNEQFF.

Remarks on this clone: Other nucleotide sequences from this sample produce the same CDR3. The gene calls are TRBV29-1 and TRBJ2-7; perhaps TRBD2 as D (6 bases). Germline V gene data show CDR1 as SQVTM and CDR2 as ANQGSEA. Between the trimmed V and J ends, which lost 4 bases and 0 bases, there was a span of 10 bases. This CDR3 has 13 amino acids. CDR3 sequence reads: CSVGRGSSYEQYF. CDR3 nucleotide sequence: TGCAGCGTTGGGCGGGGTAGCTCCTACGAGCAGTACTTC.

The chain carries TRBV6-6 and TRBJ1-1, with D unclear. The germline V gene has CDR1 MNHNY and CDR2 SVGAGI (reference sequence). The CDR3 runs to 12 residues. V dropped 2 bases and J dropped 3 bases, with 4 bases sitting between them. Here the CDR3 DNA reads TGTGCCAGCAGTTACCGGTACACTGAAGCTTTCTTT. Its translation is CASSYRYTEAFF.

This clone showed up just once. The gene calls are TRBV5-1 and TRBJ2-3, with TRBD1 matching 10 bases. The J segment lost 1 base and the V segment lost 4 bases, leaving 6 bases of the junction unmatched. The germline V gene has CDR1 SGHRS and CDR2 YFSETQ. CDR3 length equals 16 residues. In DNA, the CDR3 is TGCGCCAGCAGCGGACCCGGGACAGGGGGCACAGATACGCAGTATTTT. Amino acids: CASSGPGTGGTDTQYF.

The chain links TRBV28 to TRBJ2-1; D might be TRBD1 (5 bases). This CDR3 contains 14 residues. V was clipped by 7 bases and J by 3 bases, with 13 bases between them. The germline gives CDR1 MDHEN, CDR2 SYDVKM. CDR3 sequence (DNA): TGTGCCAGCACTATGGGGCGGAACTACAATGAGCAGTTCTTC. Its protein product is CASTMGRNYNEQFF.

The chain links TRBV7-2 to TRBJ1-2, with no clear D. The germline V gene has CDR1 SGHTA and CDR2 FQGNSA. The CDR3 spans 13 residues. Trimming left V 0 bases short and J 4 bases short, with 6 bases between. CDR3 coding DNA: TGTGCCAGCAGCTTAGCGTCCCTCTATGGCTACACCTTC. It is translated as CASSLASLYGYTF.

This clone was counted only a few times. In nucleotides, the CDR3 is TGTGCCAGCAGTGTACAGGGGAGCGGCACTGAAGCTTTCTTT. The encoded protein is CASSVQGSGTEAFF. The chain links TRBV2 to TRBJ1-1, with 7 bases aligning to TRBD1. The CDR3 totals 14 residues. Trimming at V came to 4 bases and at J to 4 bases, leaving 6 bases not matched to a gene. CDR1 SNHLY and CDR2 FYNNEI come from the germline V gene.

The chain combines TRBV10-1 with TRBJ2-3; 9 bases agree with TRBD2. Germline values: CDR1 WNHNN, CDR2 SYGVQD (reference sequence). V dropped 7 bases and J dropped 8; count of bases not matched to a gene: 16. The CDR3 extends over 16 amino acids. The CDR3 DNA follows: TGCGCCAGCACCCCTGGGGCGGGAGGGCCCAACGTTACGCAGTATTTT. As protein: CASTPGAGGPNVTQYF.

V is TRBV28 and J is TRBJ1-6, with 9 bases identical to TRBD1. After removal of 5 bases from V and 9 bases from J, the junction contained 11 bases not matched to a gene. This CDR3 has 16 amino acids. The V gene's germline CDR1 is MDHEN and CDR2 SYDVKM. This CDR3 reads CASSPPGQGRGSPLHF. CDR3 DNA sequence: TGTGCCAGCAGTCCACCTGGACAGGGGCGAGGTTCACCCCTCCACTTT.

The chain joins TRBV29-1 to TRBJ1-2; D call uncertain. Germline CDR1 is SQVTM and CDR2 is ANQGSEA. The CDR3 runs to 11 residues. The germline V and J ends were trimmed by 6 bases and 6 bases, with 11 bases remaining between them. Here the CDR3 DNA reads TGCAGCGTAACATCAGATGATGGCTACACCTTC. This codes for CSVTSDDGYTF.

This chain uses TRBV30 with TRBJ1-5; 7 nucleotides match TRBD1. This CDR3 region has 16 residues. The germline V gene encodes CDR1 GTSNPN and CDR2 SVGIG (reference sequence). J lost 0 bases, V lost 0 bases, and 5 bases had no gene match. The CDR3, as DNA: TGTGCCTGGAGTGTACGTAGGGGGCCTAGCAATCAGCCCCAGCATTTT. This gives the protein CAWSVRRGPSNQPQHF.

This chain links TRBV25-1 with TRBJ2-7; 14 bases align to TRBD2. Germline values: CDR1 MGHDK, CDR2 SYGVNS. V lost 2 bases to trimming and J lost 7 bases; unmatched junction nucleotides: 4. The CDR3 extends over 15 amino acids. The CDR3 here is CASSEGTSGSREQYF. The CDR3 DNA sequence: TGTGCCAGCAGTGAAGGGACTAGCGGGAGCAGGGAGCAGTACTTC.

The V gene is TRBV5-1, the J gene TRBJ2-7, with D perhaps TRBD1 (6 bases). CDR1 is SGHRS and CDR2 is YFSETQ in the germline V gene. V was trimmed by 6 bases and J by 3 bases, leaving 16 bases between them. The CDR3 spans 14 residues. CDR3 loop: CASKPDRTDYEQYF. For the CDR3, the DNA is TGCGCCAGCAAACCGGATCGGACAGACTACGAGCAGTACTTC.

This sequence joins TRBV7-9 and TRBJ2-5; tentative D call: TRBD2 (6 bases). Between the trimmed V and J ends, which lost 5 bases and 1 base, there was a span of 11 bases. The CDR3 spans 14 residues. CDR1 and CDR2 from the germline V gene are SEHNR and FQNEAQ (reference sequence). In DNA form, the CDR3 reads TGTGCCAGCAGCGCTGGAGGGGCCCAAGAGACCCAGTACTTC. Protein product: CASSAGGAQETQYF.

V is TRBV23-1 and J is TRBJ2-5; D is possibly TRBD2 (8 bases). TRBV23-1 is flagged as an ORF with uncertain function. The V and J ends lost 8 bases and 5 bases respectively, with 21 bases between them. CDR3 size: 15 residues. The CDR3 spells CASGTESGRGETQYF. As DNA, the CDR3 is TGCGCCAGCGGGACAGAGAGCGGGAGAGGGGAGACCCAGTACTTC.

This rearrangement joins TRBV10-3 to TRBJ2-2, with 10 bases that match TRBD1. The V and J ends lost 7 bases and 1 base, in that order; junction bases with no gene match: 6. Germline V lookup: CDR1 ENHRY, CDR2 SYGVKD. The CDR3 contains 16 residues. Here the CDR3 reads CAINDRGPLNTGELFF. The CDR3 DNA is TGTGCCATCAATGACAGGGGGCCTCTGAACACCGGGGAGCTGTTTTTT.

The chain has TRBV7-9 and TRBJ1-1, with D tentatively TRBD1 (5 bases). From germline, CDR1 is SEHNR and CDR2 FQNEAQ (reference sequence). Trimming took off 1 base at V and 4 bases at J, with 19 bases between the two ends. This CDR3 has 17 residues. The CDR3 region is CASSLDRWGAGGTEAFF. The DNA for the CDR3 is TGTGCCAGCAGCTTAGATCGGTGGGGCGCCGGAGGCACTGAAGCTTTCTTT.

The chain links TRBV5-4 to TRBJ1-1, with 8 bases lining up with TRBD1. V dropped 1 base and J dropped 5; count of bases not matched to a gene: 10. CDR1 is SGHNT, CDR2 YYREEE, per germline (reference sequence). This CDR3 comprises 16 residues. The CDR3 DNA reads as TGTGCCAGCAGCTTGCCGGACAGGGCAGAAGGGACTGAAGCTTTCTTT. Residues: CASSLPDRAEGTEAFF.

The chain recombines TRBV20-1 with TRBJ2-5, with D hard to call. Germline CDR1 is DFQATT and CDR2 is SNEGSKA (reference sequence). The V gene lost 3 bases and the J gene lost 3 bases, with 5 bases spanning the gap. The CDR3 is 11 residues long. Written as DNA, the CDR3 is TGCAGTGCTAGTTGGGAAGAGACCCAGTACTTC. Translation: CSASWEETQYF.

This chain connects TRBV11-3 to TRBJ2-7; 8 positions agree with TRBD1. V lost 5 bases, J lost 11 bases, and 8 bases stayed unmatched. The CDR3 is 12 residues long. CDR1 is SGHNT and CDR2 is YENEEA in the germline V gene. CDR3: CASSGEDRVEYF. CDR3 sequence (DNA): TGTGCCAGCAGCGGAGAGGACAGGGTGGAGTACTTC.

This sequence joins TRBV6-1 and TRBJ2-7; D is unresolved. The germline gives CDR1 MNHNS, CDR2 SASEGT. This CDR3 contains 13 residues. The germline V and J ends were trimmed by 4 bases and 2 bases, with 9 bases remaining between them. CDR3: CASSGVRPYEQYF. DNA of the CDR3: TGTGCCAGCAGTGGTGTTAGGCCCTACGAGCAGTACTTC.

DNA for the CDR3: TGTGCCAGCAAAGACATAGCGGGATTATACGAGCAGTACTTC. It translates to CASKDIAGLYEQYF. The chain recombines TRBV27 with TRBJ2-7, with 8 bases fitting TRBD2. Germline CDR1 and CDR2: MNHEY and SMNVEV (reference sequence). CDR3 length: 14 residues. V was clipped by 7 bases and J by 4 bases; unmatched bases: 9.

The chain joins TRBV7-9 to TRBJ2-7; D possibly corresponds to TRBD2 (5 bases). This CDR3 contains 14 residues. Germline lookup yields CDR1 SEHNR and CDR2 FQNEAQ (reference sequence). Trimming shortened V by 2 bases and J by 3 bases, and 11 bases separated the two germline ends. DNA for the CDR3: TGTGCCAGCAGCTTATCGGGGATCAGCTACGAGCAGTACTTC. Amino acid sequence: CASSLSGISYEQYF.

The chain joins TRBV6-1 to TRBJ2-7; weak D call: TRBD2 (6 bases). Trimming left V 6 bases short and J 5 bases short, with 14 bases between. Germline loops: CDR1 MNHNS, CDR2 SASEGT. The CDR3 contains 13 residues. The CDR3 DNA follows: TGTGCCAGCAGGACCCCAGCGGGCAACGAGCAGTACTTC. This sequence encodes CASRTPAGNEQYF.

For the CDR3, the DNA is TGCGCCAGCAGCCAAGGACAGGGGGCGACGGGAAACACCATATATTTT. Protein sequence: CASSQGQGATGNTIYF. V gene TRBV4-1 combines with J gene TRBJ1-3; 10 bases agree with TRBD1. Germline values: CDR1 MGHRA, CDR2 YSYEKL. The J segment lost 4 bases and the V segment lost 1 base, leaving 4 bases of the junction unmatched. The CDR3 spans 16 residues.

The J gene is TRBJ2-7, the V gene TRBV5-1; D is unclear. V was pared by 0 bases and J by 2 bases, with 9 bases between. The CDR3 runs 14 residues. CDR1 SGHRS and CDR2 YFSETQ come from the germline V gene. CDR3 DNA: TGCGCCAGCAGCTTGGTGGCTCAAACCTACGAGCAGTACTTC. Amino acid sequence: CASSLVAQTYEQYF.

This clone was seen only a few times. V usage is TRBV11-1 and J usage is TRBJ1-1, with unresolved D. The ends were cut back, 0 bases at V and 4 bases at J, with 6 bases in the middle. CDR1 is SGHAT, CDR2 FQDESV, per germline (reference sequence). The CDR3 consists of 13 residues. The CDR3, as DNA: TGTGCCAGCAGCTTAGCCCTGGCCACTGAAGCTTTCTTT. This translates into CASSLALATEAFF. Using reference TRBV11-1 and TRBJ1-1 for the parts outside the CDR3, the full variable domain is EAEVAQSPRYKITEKSQAVAFWCDPISGHATLYWYRQILGQGPELLVQFQDESVVDDSQLPKDRFSAERLKGVDSTLKIQPAELGDSAMYLCASSLALATEAFFGQGTRLTVV.